This T cell receptor beta chain came from a study of regulatory T cells in long-lasting Graves disease. Findings and caveats of the study: Persistent disease samples used TRBV28, TRBJ1-2 and TRBJ2-5 preferentially. A greater number of public clonotypes (about 3,000) was shared by persistent patients than by new patients (about 960).

The V gene lost 4 bases and the J gene lost 1 base, with 13 bases spanning the gap. CDR1 and CDR2 (germline): LNHDA, SQIVND (reference sequence). The CDR3 is 15 amino acids. This clonotype has more than one count but fewer than ten. Its matching antigen is unknown. CDR3-region Arm-PCR and iRepertoire HTBI primers produced the TCR beta libraries. Using its own MiXCR run on the multiplex PCR reads, TCRdb lists one record per CDR3 protein. The data hold approximately 500,000 distinct CDR3 sequences, with approximately 21% observed a single time. Time point defined: persistent/refractory GD, antithyroid drugs over 5 years with positive TRAb. TCR sequences were obtained from RNA taken from PBMCs.

The rearrangement joins TRBV19 to TRBJ1-1; D is ambiguous. The specimen was peripheral blood mononuclear cells (PBMCs), collected when the disease was refractory, from a patient treated with antithyroid drugs. The clonotype originates from a female donor with Graves disease. CDR3 sequence reads: CASSTNRAQNTEAFF. The CDR3 DNA sequence: TGTGCCAGTAGTACCAACAGAGCACAGAACACTGAAGCTTTCTTT.